One sample yielded the 13 T cell receptor beta chains listed below, sequenced in a study of T-cell reconstitution after alpha-beta-depleted transplantation in children. This sample's TCRbeta library carried unique molecular identifier barcodes. MiXCR, applied by TCRdb to the PCR reads, yields one record per CDR3 protein. This repertoire shows hundreds of thousands of distinct CDR3 sequences, about 15% found once; its top ten account for 1.1%. The sample was PBMCs from the stem cell graft donor, taken from the stem cell graft. The receptors were gathered from a human donor who donated a stem cell graft to a child with acute myeloid leukemia.

This clonotype was observed a handful of times. The DNA of the CDR3 is TGCGCCAGCAGCCAAGACTGGGAGCGGGGGGACAATGAGCAGTTCTTC. Its translation is CASSQDWERGDNEQFF. V usage is TRBV4-1 and J usage is TRBJ2-1, with 9 bases lining up with TRBD2. Per germline, CDR1 MGHRA and CDR2 YSYEKL. This CDR3 is built from 16 residues. Unmatched junction bases numbered 5, after V lost 0 bases and J lost 5 bases.

This chain uses TRBV13 with TRBJ2-7, with no clear D. Germline V gene lookup returns CDR1 PRHDT and CDR2 FYEKMQ (reference sequence). This CDR3 has 14 residues. V lost 3 bases and J 2 bases, leaving 11 bases between the germline ends. CDR3 in amino acids: CASSFSAGAYEQYV. CDR3 nucleotide sequence: TGTGCCAGCAGCTTCTCAGCAGGTGCCTACGAGCAGTACGTC.

The chain couples TRBV12-3 or TRBV12-4 to TRBJ1-4, with D perhaps matching TRBD1 (5 bases). The length of the CDR3 is 14 residues. Trimming cost V 7 bases and J 0 bases, with 9 bases left between them. The CDR3 coding sequence is TGTGCCAGCACCAGGACAACAACTAATGAAAAACTGTTTTTT. Amino acids: CASTRTTTNEKLFF.

The chain couples TRBV7-2 to TRBJ1-3; D perhaps matches TRBD1 (6 bases). With 5 bases removed from V and 2 bases from J, the gap between germline ends came to 16 bases. The CDR3 sequence is 16 residues long. Germline V gives CDR1 SGHTA, CDR2 FQGNSA. CDR3 sequence (DNA): TGTGCCAGCAGCCCCCGAACAGGGTTCGCTGGAAACACCATATATTTT. Protein sequence: CASSPRTGFAGNTIYF.

This clonotype was detected ten times or more. The chain has TRBV20-1 and TRBJ1-4, with TRBD1 as a possible D gene (6 bases). The CDR3 length is 13 residues. The germline CDR1 and CDR2 sequences are DFQATT and SNEGSKA (reference sequence). V lost 3 bases, J lost 7 bases, and 12 bases lay in between. The CDR3 DNA reads TGCAGTGCTAGGCCAAGGGGGGGTGAAAAACTGTTTTTT. Its translation is CSARPRGGEKLFF.

The sample holds many counts of this clonotype. The chain couples TRBV6-5 to TRBJ2-5; 8 nucleotides agree with TRBD1. Germline-derived CDR1 and CDR2 are MNHEY and SVGAGI. The length of the CDR3 is 14 residues. V lost 3 bases, J lost 5 bases, and 5 bases stayed unmatched. This chain's CDR3 is CASSYTDREETQYF. In nucleotides, the CDR3 is TGTGCCAGCAGTTATACGGACAGGGAGGAGACCCAGTACTTC.

V is TRBV11-1 and J is TRBJ1-3; 10 bases are a match to TRBD1. Looked up from germline, CDR1 is SGHAT and CDR2 is FQDESV (reference sequence). This CDR3 has 18 amino acids. J gave up 1 base and V 5 bases, and 11 bases lay outside the gene matches. CDR3 amino acids: CASSPRDRGRDSGNTIYF. CDR3 in DNA: TGTGCCAGCAGCCCCCGGGACAGGGGTCGTGATTCTGGAAACACCATATATTTT.

V and J are TRBV18 and TRBJ2-1; D unclear. V was trimmed by 3 bases and J by 5 bases, leaving 11 bases between them. This CDR3 region has 14 residues. Germline lookup yields CDR1 KGHSH and CDR2 LQKENI. CDR3 region: CASSPTGRNNEQFF. The CDR3 DNA sequence: TGTGCCAGCTCACCCACGGGCCGAAACAATGAGCAGTTCTTC.

The sample holds a few counts of this clonotype. V usage is TRBV7-9 and J usage is TRBJ2-1; D remains unclear. Looked up from germline, CDR1 is SEHNR and CDR2 is FQNEAQ (reference sequence). The CDR3 covers 14 residues. The V end was cut by 8 bases, the J end by 7 bases, with 18 bases between. Written as DNA, the CDR3 is TGTGCCAGCGATTCAACGACGACCTGGAATGAGCAGTTCTTC. It translates to CASDSTTTWNEQFF.

This clonotype turned up a few times. V gene TRBV12-3 or TRBV12-4 combines with J gene TRBJ2-1; D is unclear. Trimming took off 3 bases at V and 5 bases at J, with 8 bases between the two ends. There are 13 residues in the CDR3. CDR3 residues: CASSFGPNNEQFF. CDR3 nucleotide sequence: TGTGCCAGCAGTTTTGGGCCGAACAATGAGCAGTTCTTC.

Points on this clonotype: Since a much larger clone is just one base distant, this may be a read error. The chain couples TRBV6-1 to TRBJ2-7; D call uncertain. The CDR3 totals 16 residues. Germline CDR1 is MNHNS and CDR2 is SASEGT. V was pared by 6 bases and J by 4 bases, with 22 bases between. CDR3 in amino acids: CASREQLHSTGYEQYV. As DNA, the CDR3 is TGTGCCAGCAGAGAACAATTACATTCGACTGGTTACGAGCAGTACGTC.

The chain employs TRBV2 and TRBJ1-5, with 10 bases identical to TRBD1. V lost 6 bases and J lost 7; bases outside the gene matches: 9. CDR1 and CDR2 (germline): SNHLY, FYNNEI. There are 15 residues in the CDR3. The CDR3 reads CASSPGQGMWQPQHF. In DNA, the CDR3 is TGTGCCAGCAGCCCGGGACAGGGGATGTGGCAGCCCCAGCATTTT.

This clonotype has more than one count but fewer than ten. The rearrangement uses TRBV3-1 and TRBJ2-7; 8 nucleotides align to TRBD1. The junction had 6 bases not matched to a gene; V was cut back by 7 bases and J by 4 bases. Germline CDR1 LGHDT, CDR2 YNNKEL (reference sequence). This CDR3 has 13 residues. DNA for the CDR3: TGTGCCAGCATCACAGGGGGAGCTTACGAGCAGTACGTC. It translates to CASITGGAYEQYV.